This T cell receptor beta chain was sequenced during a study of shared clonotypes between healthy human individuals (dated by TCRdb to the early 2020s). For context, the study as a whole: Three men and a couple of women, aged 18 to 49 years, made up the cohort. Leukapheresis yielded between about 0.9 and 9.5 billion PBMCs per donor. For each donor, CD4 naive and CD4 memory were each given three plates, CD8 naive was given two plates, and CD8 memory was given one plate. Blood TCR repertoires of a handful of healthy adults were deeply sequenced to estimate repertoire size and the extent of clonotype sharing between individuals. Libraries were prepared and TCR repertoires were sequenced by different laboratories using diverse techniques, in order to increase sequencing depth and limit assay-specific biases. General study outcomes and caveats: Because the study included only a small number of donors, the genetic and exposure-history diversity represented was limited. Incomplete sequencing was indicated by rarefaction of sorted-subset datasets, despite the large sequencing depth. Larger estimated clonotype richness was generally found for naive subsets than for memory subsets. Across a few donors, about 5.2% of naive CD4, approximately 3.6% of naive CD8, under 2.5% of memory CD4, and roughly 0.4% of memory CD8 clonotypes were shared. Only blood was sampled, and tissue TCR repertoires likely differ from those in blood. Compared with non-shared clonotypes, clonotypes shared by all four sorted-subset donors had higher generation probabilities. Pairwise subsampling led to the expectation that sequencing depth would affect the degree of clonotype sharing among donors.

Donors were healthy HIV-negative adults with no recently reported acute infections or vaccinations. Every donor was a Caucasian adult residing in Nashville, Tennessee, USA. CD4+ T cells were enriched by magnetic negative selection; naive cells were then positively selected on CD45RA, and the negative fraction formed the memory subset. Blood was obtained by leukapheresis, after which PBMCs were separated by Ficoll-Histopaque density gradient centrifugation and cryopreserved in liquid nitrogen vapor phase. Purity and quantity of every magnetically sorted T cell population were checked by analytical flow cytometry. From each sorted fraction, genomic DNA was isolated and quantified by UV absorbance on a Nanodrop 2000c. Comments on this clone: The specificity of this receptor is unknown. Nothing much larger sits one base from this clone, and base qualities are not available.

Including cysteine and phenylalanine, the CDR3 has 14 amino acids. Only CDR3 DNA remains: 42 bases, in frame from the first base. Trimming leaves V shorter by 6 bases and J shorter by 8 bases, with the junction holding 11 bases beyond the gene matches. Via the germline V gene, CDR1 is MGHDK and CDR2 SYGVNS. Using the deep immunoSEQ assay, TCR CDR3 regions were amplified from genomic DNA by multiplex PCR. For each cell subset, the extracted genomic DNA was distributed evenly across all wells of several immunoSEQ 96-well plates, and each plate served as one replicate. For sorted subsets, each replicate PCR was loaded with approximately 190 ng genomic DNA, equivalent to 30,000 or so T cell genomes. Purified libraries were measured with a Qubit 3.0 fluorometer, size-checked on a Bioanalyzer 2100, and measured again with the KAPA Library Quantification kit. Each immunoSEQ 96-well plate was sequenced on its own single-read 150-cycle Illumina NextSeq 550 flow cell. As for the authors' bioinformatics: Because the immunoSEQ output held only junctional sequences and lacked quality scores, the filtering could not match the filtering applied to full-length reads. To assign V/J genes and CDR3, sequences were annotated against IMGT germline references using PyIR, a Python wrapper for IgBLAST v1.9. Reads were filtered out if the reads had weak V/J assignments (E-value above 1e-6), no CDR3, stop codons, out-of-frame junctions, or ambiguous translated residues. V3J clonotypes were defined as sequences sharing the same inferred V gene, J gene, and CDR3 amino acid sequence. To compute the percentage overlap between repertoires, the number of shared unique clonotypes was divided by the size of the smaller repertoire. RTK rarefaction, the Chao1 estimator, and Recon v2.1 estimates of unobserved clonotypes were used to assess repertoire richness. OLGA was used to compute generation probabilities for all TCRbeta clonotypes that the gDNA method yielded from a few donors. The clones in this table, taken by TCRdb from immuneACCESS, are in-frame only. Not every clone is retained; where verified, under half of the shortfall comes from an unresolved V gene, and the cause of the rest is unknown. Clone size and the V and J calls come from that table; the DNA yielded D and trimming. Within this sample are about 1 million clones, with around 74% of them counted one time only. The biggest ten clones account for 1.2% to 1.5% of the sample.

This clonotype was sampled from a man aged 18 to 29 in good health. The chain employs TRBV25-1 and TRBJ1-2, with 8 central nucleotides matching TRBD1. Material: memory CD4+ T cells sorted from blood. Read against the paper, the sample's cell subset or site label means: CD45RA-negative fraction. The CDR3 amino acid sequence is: CASRQTGADEGYTF. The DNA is TGTGCCAGCAGACAGACAGGGGCAGATGAAGGCTACACCTTC.